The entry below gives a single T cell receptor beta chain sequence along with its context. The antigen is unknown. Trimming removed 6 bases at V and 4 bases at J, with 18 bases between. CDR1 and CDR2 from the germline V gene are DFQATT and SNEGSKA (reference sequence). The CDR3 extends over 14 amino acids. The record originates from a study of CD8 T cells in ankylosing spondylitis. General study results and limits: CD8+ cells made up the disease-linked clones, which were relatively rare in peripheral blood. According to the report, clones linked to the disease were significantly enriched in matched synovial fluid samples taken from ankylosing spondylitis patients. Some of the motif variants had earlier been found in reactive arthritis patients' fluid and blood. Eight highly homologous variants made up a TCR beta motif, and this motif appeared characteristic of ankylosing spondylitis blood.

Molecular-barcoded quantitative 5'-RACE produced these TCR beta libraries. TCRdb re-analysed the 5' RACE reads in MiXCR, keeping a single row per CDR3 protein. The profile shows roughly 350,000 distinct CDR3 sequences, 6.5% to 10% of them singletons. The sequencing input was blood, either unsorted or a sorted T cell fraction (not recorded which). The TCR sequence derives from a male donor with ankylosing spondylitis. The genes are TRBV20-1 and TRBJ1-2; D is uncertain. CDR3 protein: CSAIEFANAYGYTF. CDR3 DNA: TGCAGTGCGATAGAATTCGCCAACGCCTATGGCTACACCTTC.